The 32 T cell receptor beta chains in this list originate from one sample, sequenced in a study of T cell repertoires in cytomegalovirus infection. Their recognized antigens are unknown. Each CDR3 protein is one row after TCRdb ran MiXCR on the reads. The table lists approximately 500,000 distinct CDR3 sequences, about 33% of them singletons. This specimen was cultured PBMCs, taken from culture after CMV antigen stimulation. These receptors were collected from a human donor in good health (CMV status not recorded). Some clones in this sample may be carry-over from other donors' samples.

The chain recombines TRBV20-1 with TRBJ1-1; 7 bases align to TRBD1. After removal of 6 bases from V and 4 bases from J, the junction contained 11 bases not matched to a gene. The germline V gene has CDR1 DFQATT and CDR2 SNEGSKA (reference sequence). The CDR3 consists of 14 residues. The CDR3 loop is CSAGNRGWGTEAFF. The CDR3 DNA follows: TGCAGTGCCGGTAACAGGGGTTGGGGCACTGAAGCTTTCTTT.

The chain couples TRBV7-2 to TRBJ1-1; unclear D gene. V was shortened by 5 bases and J by 4 bases, with 17 bases between the two germline ends. Germline loops: CDR1 SGHTA, CDR2 FQGNSA. The CDR3 is 15 residues long. The CDR3 loop reads CASSLYGRTSTEAFF. In nucleotides, the CDR3 is TGTGCCAGCAGCCTATACGGACGGACGAGCACTGAAGCTTTCTTT.

This clonotype was observed a few times. The rearrangement uses TRBV6-5 and TRBJ2-2; D possibly corresponds to TRBD2 (5 bases). The V end lost 3 bases, the J end lost 8 bases, and 10 bases lay between the germline ends. The V gene's germline CDR1 is MNHEY and CDR2 SVGAGI. The CDR3 spans 13 residues. This chain's CDR3 is CASSYRDGGELFF. The CDR3 DNA reads TGTGCCAGCAGTTATCGGGATGGTGGGGAGCTGTTTTTT.

This sequence joins TRBV7-2 and TRBJ2-7; 15 bases are a match to TRBD2. Germline V gene data show CDR1 as SGHTA and CDR2 as FQGNSA. The J segment lost 3 bases and the V segment lost 6 bases, leaving 3 bases of the junction unmatched. The CDR3 has 15 amino acids. The CDR3 protein is CASSWTSGRDYEQYF. CDR3 DNA sequence: TGTGCCAGCAGTTGGACTAGCGGGAGGGACTACGAGCAGTACTTC.

J is TRBJ2-3 and V is TRBV15, with a tentative D call TRBD2 (6 bases). The CDR3 runs 15 residues. Trimming took off 1 base at V and 4 bases at J, with 12 bases between the two ends. CDR1 is LNHNV, CDR2 YYDKDF, per germline (reference sequence). The CDR3 bases are TGTGCCACCAGCAGAGCCAGCGGGTACGCAGATACGCAGTATTTT. Amino acids: CATSRASGYADTQYF.

The rearrangement uses TRBV28 and TRBJ2-7; D not certain. The CDR3 runs 16 residues. Per germline, CDR1 MDHEN and CDR2 SYDVKM. The V end was cut by 0 bases, the J end by 0 bases, with 12 bases between. Here the CDR3 reads CASSLWGSASSYEQYF. CDR3 nucleotides: TGTGCCAGCAGTTTATGGGGCAGTGCAAGCTCCTACGAGCAGTACTTC.

The table lists this clonotype with a few counts. The chain has TRBV19 and TRBJ2-1, with 7 bases fitting TRBD2. The CDR3 totals 14 residues. Trimming at V came to 5 bases and at J to 3 bases, leaving 4 bases not matched to a gene. Germline V CDR1 and CDR2: LNHDA, SQIVND (reference sequence). In DNA, the CDR3 is TGTGCCAGTAGTGTCGGGGGGAGCTACAATGAGCAGTTCTTC. It codes for CASSVGGSYNEQFF.

The V call is TRBV19, the J call TRBJ2-1; weak D call: TRBD2 (6 bases). The ends were cut back, 7 bases at V and 2 bases at J, with 12 bases in the middle. The CDR3 sequence is 14 residues long. The germline V gene encodes CDR1 LNHDA and CDR2 SQIVND (reference sequence). The CDR3 coding sequence is TGTGCCAGTACCCAGCGGGTTACCTACAATGAGCAGTTCTTC. The encoded protein is CASTQRVTYNEQFF.

This clonotype occurred many times. This chain links TRBV7-2 with TRBJ2-7, with 9 bases aligning to TRBD2. The CDR3 covers 15 residues. Germline CDR1 reads SGHTA; CDR2 reads FQGNSA. V dropped 5 bases and J dropped 2; count of bases not matched to a gene: 7. CDR3 in DNA: TGTGCCAGCAGCAATAGCGGGAGCGGGGCCTACGAGCAGTACTTC. Translation: CASSNSGSGAYEQYF.

Comment on this clonotype: A much more abundant neighbour one base away suggests this may be a read error. The conserved phenylalanine or tryptophan normally closing the CDR3 is absent here, so this likely arose from a read error. The chain joins TRBV7-9 to TRBJ2-7, with 12 bases that match TRBD1. Germline CDR1 reads SEHNR; CDR2 reads FQNEAQ (reference sequence). J was trimmed by 5 bases and V by 5 bases; bases with no gene match: 10. The CDR3 is 16 residues long. CDR3 residues: CASSPPPGQGAHEQYS. The CDR3 nucleotides are TGTGCCAGCAGCCCACCTCCGGGACAGGGGGCTCACGAGCAGTACTCC.

The CDR3 bases are TGTGCCATCAGTGAGAACGGTGTTCCGGGGGCTGGAAACACCATATATTTT. Its translation: CAISENGVPGAGNTIYF. The rearrangement links TRBV10-3 to TRBJ1-3, with D possibly TRBD1 on 5 matching bases. Germline loops: CDR1 ENHRY, CDR2 SYGVKD. Trimming stripped 2 bases from V and 2 bases from J, with 16 bases between. The CDR3 is made up of 17 amino acids.

This clonotype appeared a few times. This rearrangement joins TRBV18 to TRBJ2-3, with D perhaps given as TRBD1 or TRBD2 (5 bases each). With 5 bases removed from V and 0 bases from J, the gap between germline ends came to 15 bases. The CDR3 contains 16 residues. Germline CDR1 reads KGHSH; CDR2 reads LQKENI. CDR3 sequence reads: CASSFMTGASTDTQYF. The CDR3 DNA reads TGTGCCAGCTCATTCATGACCGGGGCGAGCACAGATACGCAGTATTTT.

This clonotype was counted many times. The chain recombines TRBV7-9 with TRBJ2-5, with 11 bases aligning to TRBD2. The length of the CDR3 is 15 residues. The J segment lost 2 bases and the V segment lost 4 bases, leaving 3 bases of the junction unmatched. Germline V gene lookup returns CDR1 SEHNR and CDR2 FQNEAQ (reference sequence). This CDR3 is CASSSRTSGQETQYF. CDR3 DNA sequence: TGTGCCAGCAGCTCGAGGACTAGCGGGCAAGAGACCCAGTACTTC.

This clonotype was recorded a few times. The chain has TRBV18 and TRBJ2-5, with 8 bases lining up with TRBD2. Looked up from germline, CDR1 is KGHSH and CDR2 is LQKENI. V lost 3 bases, J lost 5 bases, and 8 bases stayed unmatched. CDR3 length: 15 residues. The CDR3 sequence is CASSPNDGRGETQYF. The CDR3 nucleotides read TGTGCCAGCTCACCTAACGACGGGAGGGGTGAGACCCAGTACTTC.

V usage is TRBV30 and J usage is TRBJ2-5; TRBD2 matches at 11 bases. Germline lookup yields CDR1 GTSNPN and CDR2 SVGIG (reference sequence). Trimming removed 2 bases from V and 0 bases from J; junction bases left unmatched: 8. The CDR3 totals 17 residues. Written as DNA, the CDR3 is TGTGCCTGGAGTTGGGGAGGGACTAGCGGAAACCAAGAGACCCAGTACTTC. It is translated as CAWSWGGTSGNQETQYF.

This clonotype was seen more than once but under ten times. V is TRBV11-2 and J is TRBJ2-2; unclear D gene. V shed 8 bases and J shed 3 bases, with 7 bases lying between them. Germline values: CDR1 SGHAT, CDR2 FQNNGV. This CDR3 comprises 12 residues. The CDR3 region has the DNA TGTGCCAGCTATCAGTACACCGGGGAGCTGTTTTTT. It codes for CASYQYTGELFF. The whole variable domain, remainder taken from reference TRBV11-2 and TRBJ2-2, is EAGVAQSPRYKIIEKRQSVAFWCNPISGHATLYWYQQILGQGPKLLIQFQNNGVVDDSQLPKDRFSAERLKGVDSTLKIQPAKLEDSAVYLCASYQYTGELFFGEGSRLTVL.

Here the CDR3 reads CSAREVSGAAANGEHQHF. DNA for the CDR3: TGCAGTGCTAGGGAAGTAAGTGGGGCGGCCGCGAATGGTGAGCACCAGCATTTT. This sequence joins TRBV20-1 and TRBJ1-5; TRBD1 might be the D (5 bases). The CDR3 runs to 18 residues. Trimming pared 3 bases from V and 12 bases from J, leaving 33 bases between. CDR1 is DFQATT, CDR2 SNEGSKA, per germline (reference sequence).

The chain is built from TRBV7-2 and TRBJ2-7; the match to TRBD2 covers 8 bases. Germline loops: CDR1 SGHTA, CDR2 FQGNSA. CDR3 length: 11 amino acids. Here the CDR3 reads CASSNSGRSHV. The CDR3 region has the DNA TGTGCCAGCAGCAACAGCGGGAGAAGCCACGTC.

This clonotype turned up a few times. The J gene is TRBJ2-3, the V gene TRBV19, with unresolved D. Trimming stripped 5 bases from V and 4 bases from J, with 10 bases between. Germline CDR1 and CDR2: LNHDA and SQIVND (reference sequence). The CDR3 has 13 amino acids. The CDR3 loop reads CASSDEISDTQYF. CDR3 coding DNA: TGTGCCAGTAGTGACGAAATTTCAGATACGCAGTATTTT.

This rearrangement joins TRBV27 to TRBJ2-5; 7 positions match TRBD1. Germline lookup yields CDR1 MNHEY and CDR2 SMNVEV (reference sequence). The CDR3 length is 15 residues. Trimming at V came to 4 bases and at J to 5 bases, leaving 10 bases not matched to a gene. In DNA form, the CDR3 reads TGTGCCAGCAGTTCACCTAGCAGGGGGAACGAGACCCAGTACTTC. This translates into CASSSPSRGNETQYF.

The chain links TRBV12-3 or TRBV12-4 to TRBJ2-3, with 9 bases matching TRBD1. With 4 bases clipped from V and 2 bases from J, the junction kept 13 bases outside the gene matches. The CDR3 extends over 18 amino acids. CDR3 bases: TGTGCCAGCAGTTCATCGACGGGACAGGGCAATCCCACAGATACGCAGTATTTT. This gives the protein CASSSSTGQGNPTDTQYF.

In nucleotides, the CDR3 is TGTGCCAGCAGCTCATCCTCAGCCAGAAACACTGAAGCTTTCTTT. It is translated as CASSSSSARNTEAFF. The chain uses TRBV4-2 and TRBJ1-1; D unresolved. This CDR3 region has 15 residues. V lost 5 bases, J lost 2 bases, and 15 bases lay in between. Germline values: CDR1 LGHNA, CDR2 YNFKEQ.

On this clonotype itself: A much larger clone differs by one base, so this may be a read error. The chain employs TRBV7-2 and TRBJ1-1; D not certain. The germline V gene encodes CDR1 SGHTA and CDR2 FQGNSA. Trimming removed 2 bases at V and 1 base at J, with 11 bases between. CDR3 length: 15 amino acids. CDR3 nucleotide sequence: TGTGCCAGCAGCTTACCGCTAGGTGGGAACACTGAAGCTTTCTTT. It encodes CASSLPLGGNTEAFF.

The chain uses TRBV10-3 and TRBJ2-3, with 8 bases that match TRBD2. V lost 10 bases to trimming and J lost 1 base; unmatched junction nucleotides: 10. The CDR3 loop spans 15 amino acids. Germline CDR1 ENHRY, CDR2 SYGVKD. CDR3 sequence: CATRLGRAGTDTQYF. The CDR3 DNA reads TGTGCCACCCGGCTCGGGAGGGCCGGCACAGATACGCAGTATTTT.

The table lists this clonotype with a few counts. The CDR3: CASSPIPGNTDTGELFF. DNA for the CDR3: TGTGCCAGCAGTCCCATCCCGGGTAATACGGACACCGGGGAGCTGTTTTTT. This sequence joins TRBV12-3 or TRBV12-4 and TRBJ2-2, with D unresolved. This CDR3 comprises 17 residues. Deletions cut 5 bases from V and 3 bases from J, with 19 bases between.

This clonotype came up a few times. The V call is TRBV6-1, the J call TRBJ2-4; D might be TRBD2 (6 bases). CDR1 and CDR2 from the germline V gene are MNHNS and SASEGT. Trimming took 7 bases from V and 1 from J, leaving 11 bases between them. The CDR3 runs to 14 residues. The CDR3 here is CASTKEGAKNIQYF. CDR3 nucleotide sequence: TGTGCCAGCACTAAGGAGGGGGCCAAAAACATTCAGTACTTC.

Note on this clonotype: A junction end diverges from the germline sequence, so it may reflect a read error. This chain links TRBV9 with TRBJ2-1, with D hard to call. The CDR3 has 13 residues. Germline values: CDR1 SGDLS, CDR2 YYNGEE. The CDR3 reads CTSSIGPLNEQFF. In DNA, the CDR3 is TGTACCAGCAGCATTGGGCCCCTCAATGAGCAGTTCTTC.

The rearrangement links TRBV27 to TRBJ2-1; a weak D match, TRBD1 (6 bases). V was clipped by 5 bases and J by 5 bases, with 16 bases between them. Germline CDR1 and CDR2: MNHEY and SMNVEV (reference sequence). The CDR3 covers 15 residues. CDR3 loop: CASSLQGRGNNEQFF. The CDR3 DNA follows: TGTGCCAGCAGTCTGCAGGGGAGAGGGAACAATGAGCAGTTCTTC.

The table lists this clonotype with many counts. The chain joins TRBV7-2 to TRBJ1-3; 7 bases map to TRBD1. Trimming cost V 2 bases and J 0 bases; bases outside gene matches: 10. This CDR3 is built from 18 residues. The V gene's germline CDR1 is SGHTA and CDR2 FQGNSA. The CDR3 coding sequence is TGTGCCAGCAGCTTATCCGGGGACAGAAGTATCTCTGGAAACACCATATATTTT. As protein: CASSLSGDRSISGNTIYF.

The chain uses TRBV19 and TRBJ2-1; 11 positions match TRBD2. CDR3 length: 18 amino acids. Trimming removed 5 bases from V and 4 bases from J; junction bases left unmatched: 13. The germline gives CDR1 LNHDA, CDR2 SQIVND (reference sequence). CDR3 protein: CASSRSRTSGLIYNEQFF. CDR3 DNA sequence: TGTGCCAGTAGTCGCTCAAGGACTAGCGGGCTTATATACAATGAGCAGTTCTTC. Filled out from reference TRBV19 and TRBJ2-1, the complete variable domain reads DGGITQSPKYLFRKEGQNVTLSCEQNLNHDAMYWYRQDPGQGLRLIYYSQIVNDFQKGDIAEGYSVSREKKESFPLTVTSAQKNPTAFYLCASSRSRTSGLIYNEQFFGPGTRLTVL.

The chain links TRBV25-1 to TRBJ1-1; D gene ambiguous. Deletions cut 1 base from V and 5 bases from J, with 11 bases between. This CDR3 spans 14 amino acids. Germline V gene sequence: CDR1 MGHDK, CDR2 SYGVNS. DNA of the CDR3: TGTGCCAGCAGTGAATTACCGGGTGAGACTGAAGCTTTCTTT. Its protein is CASSELPGETEAFF.

The chain has TRBV19 and TRBJ1-4, with unresolved D. CDR3 size: 12 residues. Germline assignment: CDR1 LNHDA and CDR2 SQIVND (reference sequence). V was cut by 1 base and J by 8 bases, with 5 bases left in between. The CDR3 is CASSIGSEKLFF. CDR3 nucleotides: TGTGCCAGTAGTATAGGCTCGGAAAAACTGTTTTTT.